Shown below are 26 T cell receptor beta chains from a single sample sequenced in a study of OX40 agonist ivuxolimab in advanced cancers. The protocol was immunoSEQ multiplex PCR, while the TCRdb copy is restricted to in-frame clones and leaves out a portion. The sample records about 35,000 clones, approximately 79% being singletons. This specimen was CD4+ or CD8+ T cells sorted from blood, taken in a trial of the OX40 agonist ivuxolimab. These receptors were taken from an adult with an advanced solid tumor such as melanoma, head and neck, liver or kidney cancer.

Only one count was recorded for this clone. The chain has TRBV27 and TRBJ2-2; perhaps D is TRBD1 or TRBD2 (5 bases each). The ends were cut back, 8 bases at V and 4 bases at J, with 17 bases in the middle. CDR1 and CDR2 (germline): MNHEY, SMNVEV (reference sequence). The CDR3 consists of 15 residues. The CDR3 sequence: CASGPGGSFTGELFF. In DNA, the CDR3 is TGTGCCAGCGGCCCTGGGGGTTCATTCACCGGGGAGCTGTTTTTT.

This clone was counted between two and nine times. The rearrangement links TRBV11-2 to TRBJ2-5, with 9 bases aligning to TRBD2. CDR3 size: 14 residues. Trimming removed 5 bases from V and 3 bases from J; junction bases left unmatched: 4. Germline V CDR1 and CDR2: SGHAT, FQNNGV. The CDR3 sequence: CASSRTSDEETQYF. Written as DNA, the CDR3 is TGTGCCAGCAGCAGGACTAGCGACGAAGAGACCCAGTACTTC. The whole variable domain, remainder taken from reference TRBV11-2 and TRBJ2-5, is EAGVAQSPRYKIIEKRQSVAFWCNPISGHATLYWYQQILGQGPKLLIQFQNNGVVDDSQLPKDRFSAERLKGVDSTLKIQPAKLEDSAVYLCASSRTSDEETQYFGPGTRLLVL.

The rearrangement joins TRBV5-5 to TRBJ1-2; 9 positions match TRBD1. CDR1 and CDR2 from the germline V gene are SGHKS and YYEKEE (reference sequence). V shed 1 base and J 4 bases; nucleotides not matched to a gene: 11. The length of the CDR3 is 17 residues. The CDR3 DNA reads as TGTGCCAGCAGCTTGACGTCGGGACAGGGAAGTACCTATGGCTACACCTTC. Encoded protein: CASSLTSGQGSTYGYTF.

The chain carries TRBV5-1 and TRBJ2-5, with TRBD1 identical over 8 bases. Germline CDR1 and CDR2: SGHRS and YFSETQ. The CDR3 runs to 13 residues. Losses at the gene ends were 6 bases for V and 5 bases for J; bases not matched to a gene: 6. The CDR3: CASNPTGVETQYF. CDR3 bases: TGCGCCAGCAACCCGACAGGGGTTGAGACCCAGTACTTC.

This CDR3 reads CASLVRTGSTDTQYF. The CDR3 coding sequence is TGTGCCAGTTTAGTGCGGACGGGATCTACAGATACGCAGTATTTT. The genes are TRBV19 and TRBJ2-3, with D tentatively TRBD2 (5 bases). The CDR3 sequence is 15 residues long. The germline V gene encodes CDR1 LNHDA and CDR2 SQIVND (reference sequence). Trimming took 8 bases from V and 3 from J, leaving 18 bases between them.

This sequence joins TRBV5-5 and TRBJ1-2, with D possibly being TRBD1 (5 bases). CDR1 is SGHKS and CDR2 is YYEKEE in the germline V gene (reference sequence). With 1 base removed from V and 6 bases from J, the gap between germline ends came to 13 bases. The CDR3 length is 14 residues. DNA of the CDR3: TGTGCCAGCAGCTTGAGTAGTGGAGGGGATGGCTACACCTTC. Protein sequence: CASSLSSGGDGYTF.

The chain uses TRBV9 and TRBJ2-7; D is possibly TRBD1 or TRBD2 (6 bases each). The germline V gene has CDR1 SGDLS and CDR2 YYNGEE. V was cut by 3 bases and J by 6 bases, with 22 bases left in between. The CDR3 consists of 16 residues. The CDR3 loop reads CASSALQGTPGVEQYF. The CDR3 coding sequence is TGTGCCAGCAGCGCGCTTCAAGGGACACCGGGGGTCGAGCAGTACTTC.

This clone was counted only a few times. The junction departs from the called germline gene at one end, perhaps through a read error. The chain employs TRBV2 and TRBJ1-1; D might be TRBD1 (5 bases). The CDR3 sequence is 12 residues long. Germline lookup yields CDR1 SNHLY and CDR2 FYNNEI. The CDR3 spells CASSVGDRSSLF. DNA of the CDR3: TGTGCCAGCAGTGTAGGGGACCGCTCTTCCCTCTTT.

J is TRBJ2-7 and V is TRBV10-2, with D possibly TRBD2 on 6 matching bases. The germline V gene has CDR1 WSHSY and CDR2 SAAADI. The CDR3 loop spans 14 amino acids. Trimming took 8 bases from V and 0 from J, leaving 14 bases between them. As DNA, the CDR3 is TGCGCCAGCTCAATCAGGGAGGTCTCCTACGAGCAGTACTTC. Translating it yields CASSIREVSYEQYF.

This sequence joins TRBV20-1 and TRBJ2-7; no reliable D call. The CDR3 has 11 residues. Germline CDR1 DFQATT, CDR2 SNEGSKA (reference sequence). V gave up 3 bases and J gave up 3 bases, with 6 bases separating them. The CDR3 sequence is CSARRYYEQYF. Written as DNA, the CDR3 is TGCAGTGCTAGGCGGTACTACGAGCAGTACTTC.

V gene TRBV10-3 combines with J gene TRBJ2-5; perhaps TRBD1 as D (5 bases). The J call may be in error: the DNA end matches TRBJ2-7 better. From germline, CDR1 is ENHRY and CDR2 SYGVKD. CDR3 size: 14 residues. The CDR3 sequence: CAISERGYSYEQYF. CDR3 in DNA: TGTGCCATCAGTGAGAGGGGATACTCCTACGAGCAGTACTTC.

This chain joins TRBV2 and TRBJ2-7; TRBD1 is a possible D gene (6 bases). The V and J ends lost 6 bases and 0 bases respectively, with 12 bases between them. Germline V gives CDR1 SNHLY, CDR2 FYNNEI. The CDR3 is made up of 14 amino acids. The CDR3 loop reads CASRARGNSYEQYF. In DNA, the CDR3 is TGTGCCAGCAGAGCTAGGGGGAACTCCTACGAGCAGTACTTC.

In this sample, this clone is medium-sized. CDR3: CASSPAGVGTGELFF. In nucleotides, the CDR3 is TGTGCCAGCAGCCCAGCGGGAGTTGGGACCGGGGAGCTGTTTTTT. The V gene is TRBV7-3, the J gene TRBJ2-2; 8 bases line up with TRBD2. CDR1 is SGHTA, CDR2 FQGTGA, per germline. Unmatched junction bases numbered 7, after V lost 5 bases and J lost 5 bases. The CDR3 consists of 15 residues.

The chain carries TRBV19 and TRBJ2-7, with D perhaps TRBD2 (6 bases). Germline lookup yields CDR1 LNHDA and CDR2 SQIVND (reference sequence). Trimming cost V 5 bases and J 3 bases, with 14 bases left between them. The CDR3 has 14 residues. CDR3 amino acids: CASSFSGKNYEQYF. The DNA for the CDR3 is TGTGCCAGTAGTTTTAGCGGCAAGAACTACGAGCAGTACTTC.

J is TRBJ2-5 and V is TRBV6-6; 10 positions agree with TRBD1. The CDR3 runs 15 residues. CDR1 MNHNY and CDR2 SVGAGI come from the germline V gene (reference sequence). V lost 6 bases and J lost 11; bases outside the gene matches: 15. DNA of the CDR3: TGTGCCAGCAGGGCCCCGGGACAGGGGATAAGGGAGCAGTACTTC. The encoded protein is CASRAPGQGIREQYF.

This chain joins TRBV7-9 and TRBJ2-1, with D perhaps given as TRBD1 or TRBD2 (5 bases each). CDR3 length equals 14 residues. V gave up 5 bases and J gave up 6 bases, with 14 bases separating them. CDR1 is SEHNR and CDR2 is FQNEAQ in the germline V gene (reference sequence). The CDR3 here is CASSLGAPPNEQFF. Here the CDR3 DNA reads TGTGCCAGCAGCCTCGGGGCCCCACCCAATGAGCAGTTCTTC.

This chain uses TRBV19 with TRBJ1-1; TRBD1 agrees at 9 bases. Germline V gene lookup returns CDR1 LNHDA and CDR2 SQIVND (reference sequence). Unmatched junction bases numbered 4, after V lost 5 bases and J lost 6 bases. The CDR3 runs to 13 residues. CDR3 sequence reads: CASSVWDRAEAFF. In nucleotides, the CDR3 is TGTGCCAGTAGTGTATGGGACAGGGCTGAAGCTTTCTTT.

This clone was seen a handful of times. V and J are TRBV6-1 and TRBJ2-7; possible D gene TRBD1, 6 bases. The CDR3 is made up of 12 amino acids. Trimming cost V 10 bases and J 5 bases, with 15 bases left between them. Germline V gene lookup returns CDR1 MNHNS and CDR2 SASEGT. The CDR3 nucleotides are TGTGCCACCCTTGACAGGTTCAACGAGCAGTACTTC. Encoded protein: CATLDRFNEQYF.

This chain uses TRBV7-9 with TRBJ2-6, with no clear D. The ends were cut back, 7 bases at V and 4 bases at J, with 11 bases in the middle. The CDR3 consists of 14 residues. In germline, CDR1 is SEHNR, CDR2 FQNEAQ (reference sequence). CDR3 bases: TGTGCCAGCACACCATTCTCCGGGGCCAACGTCCTGACTTTC. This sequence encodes CASTPFSGANVLTF.

CDR3 amino acids: CASSQGQNTEAFF. The CDR3 DNA sequence: TGTGCCAGCAGCCAGGGACAGAACACTGAAGCTTTCTTT. The J gene is TRBJ1-1, the V gene TRBV9, with D perhaps TRBD1 (6 bases). The germline gives CDR1 SGDLS, CDR2 YYNGEE. The CDR3 runs to 13 residues. Trimming removed 4 bases from V and 1 base from J, with 8 bases in between.

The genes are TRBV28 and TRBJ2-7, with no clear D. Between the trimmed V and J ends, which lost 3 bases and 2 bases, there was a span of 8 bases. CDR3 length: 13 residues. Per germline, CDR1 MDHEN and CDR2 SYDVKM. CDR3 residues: CASSLGSTYEQYF. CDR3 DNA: TGTGCCAGCAGTTTGGGCAGTACCTACGAGCAGTACTTC. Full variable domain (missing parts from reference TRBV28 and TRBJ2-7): DVKVTQSSRYLVKRTGEKVFLECVQDMDHENMFWYRQDPGLGLRLIYFSYDVKMKEKGDIPEGYSVSREKKERFSLILESASTNQTSMYLCASSLGSTYEQYFGPGTRLTVT.

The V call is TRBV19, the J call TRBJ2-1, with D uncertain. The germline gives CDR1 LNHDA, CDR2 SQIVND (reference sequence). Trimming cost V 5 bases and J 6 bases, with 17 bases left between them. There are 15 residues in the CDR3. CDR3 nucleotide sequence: TGTGCCAGTAGTCCCCCTGGTAGAGTTACCAATGAGCAGTTCTTC. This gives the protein CASSPPGRVTNEQFF.

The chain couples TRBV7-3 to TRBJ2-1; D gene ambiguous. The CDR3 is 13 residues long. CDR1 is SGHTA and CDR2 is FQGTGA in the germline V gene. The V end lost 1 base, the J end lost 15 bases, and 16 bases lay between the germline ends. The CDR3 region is CASSLNGGLGAFF. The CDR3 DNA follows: TGTGCCAGCAGCTTAAACGGTGGGCTAGGTGCGTTCTTC.

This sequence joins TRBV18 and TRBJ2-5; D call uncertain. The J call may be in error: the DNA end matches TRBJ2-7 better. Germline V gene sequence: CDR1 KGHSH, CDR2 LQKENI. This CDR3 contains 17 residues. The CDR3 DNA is TGTGCCAGCTCCCCCGACCCCGAGACTCTCCCCTTCTACGAGCAGTACTTC. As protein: CASSPDPETLPFYEQYF.

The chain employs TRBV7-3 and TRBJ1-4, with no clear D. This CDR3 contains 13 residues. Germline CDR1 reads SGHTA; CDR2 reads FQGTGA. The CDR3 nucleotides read TGTGCTACCACTTGGGGAGTGGGGGAAAAACTGTTTTTT. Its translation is CATTWGVGEKLFF.

The CDR3 DNA reads TGTGCCAGCAGCCGCTTGAGCTCCTACAATGAGCAGTTCTTC. Its translation: CASSRLSSYNEQFF. The V gene is TRBV5-4, the J gene TRBJ2-1; no definite D call. Germline V gene sequence: CDR1 SGHNT, CDR2 YYREEE (reference sequence). V was cut by 4 bases and J by 0 bases, with 8 bases left in between. This CDR3 has 14 amino acids.